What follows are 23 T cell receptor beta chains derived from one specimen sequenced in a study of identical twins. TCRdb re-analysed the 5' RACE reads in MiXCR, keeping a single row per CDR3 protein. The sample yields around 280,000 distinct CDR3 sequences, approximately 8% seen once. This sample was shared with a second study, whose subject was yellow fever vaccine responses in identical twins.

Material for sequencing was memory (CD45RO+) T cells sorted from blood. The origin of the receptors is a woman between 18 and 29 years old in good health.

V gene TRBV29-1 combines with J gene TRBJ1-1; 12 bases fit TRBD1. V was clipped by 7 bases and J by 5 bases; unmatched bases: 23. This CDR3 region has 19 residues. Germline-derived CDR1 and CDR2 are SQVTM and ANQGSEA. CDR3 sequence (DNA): TGCAGCGCCTTCCCCCACCTGGGACAGGGGGCGCATATGGTGACTGAAGCTTTCTTT. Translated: CSAFPHLGQGAHMVTEAFF.

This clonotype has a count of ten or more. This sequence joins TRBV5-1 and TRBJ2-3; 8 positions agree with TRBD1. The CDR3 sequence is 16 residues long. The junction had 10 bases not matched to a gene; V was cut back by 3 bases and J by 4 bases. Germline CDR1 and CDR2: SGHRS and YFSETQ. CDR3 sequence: CASSSPGQDPSDTQYF. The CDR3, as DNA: TGCGCCAGCAGCTCCCCGGGACAGGATCCCTCAGATACGCAGTATTTT.

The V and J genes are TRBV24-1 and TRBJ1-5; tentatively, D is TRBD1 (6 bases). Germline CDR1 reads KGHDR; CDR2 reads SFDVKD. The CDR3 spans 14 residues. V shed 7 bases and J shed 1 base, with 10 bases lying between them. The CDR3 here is CATSPTGSNQPQHF. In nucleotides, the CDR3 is TGTGCCACCAGCCCAACAGGGAGCAATCAGCCCCAGCATTTT.

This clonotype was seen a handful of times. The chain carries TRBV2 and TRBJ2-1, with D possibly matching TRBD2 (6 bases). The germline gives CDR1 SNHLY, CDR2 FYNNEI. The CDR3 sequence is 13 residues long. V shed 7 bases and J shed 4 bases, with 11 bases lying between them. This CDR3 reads CASMKDYYNEQFF. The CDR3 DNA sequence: TGTGCCAGCATGAAGGACTATTACAATGAGCAGTTCTTC.

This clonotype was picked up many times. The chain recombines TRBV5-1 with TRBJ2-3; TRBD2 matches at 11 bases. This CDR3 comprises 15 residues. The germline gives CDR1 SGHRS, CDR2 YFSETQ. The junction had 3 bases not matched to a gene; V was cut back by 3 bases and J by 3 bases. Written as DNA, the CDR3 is TGCGCCAGCAGCTCGGGACTAGCGGCGACAGATACGCAGTATTTT. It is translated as CASSSGLAATDTQYF.

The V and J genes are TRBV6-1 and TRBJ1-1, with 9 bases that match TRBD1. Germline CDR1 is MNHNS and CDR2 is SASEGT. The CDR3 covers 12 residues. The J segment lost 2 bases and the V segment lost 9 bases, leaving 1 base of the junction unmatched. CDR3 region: CARDRGNTEAFF. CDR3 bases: TGTGCCAGGGACAGGGGAAACACTGAAGCTTTCTTT.

CDR3 residues: CASSSPGEQYV. The CDR3 DNA sequence: TGCGCCAGCAGCTCCCCGGGGGAGCAGTACGTC. The chain recombines TRBV5-1 with TRBJ2-7; weak D call: TRBD2 (5 bases). The CDR3 spans 11 residues. Trimming took off 3 bases at V and 7 bases at J, with 8 bases between the two ends. Germline V gene sequence: CDR1 SGHRS, CDR2 YFSETQ.

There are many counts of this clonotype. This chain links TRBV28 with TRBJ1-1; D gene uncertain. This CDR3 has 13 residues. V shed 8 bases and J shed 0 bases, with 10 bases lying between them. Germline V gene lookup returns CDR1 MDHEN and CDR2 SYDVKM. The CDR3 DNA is TGTGCCAGCGGCGGGCTGCTGAACACTGAAGCTTTCTTT. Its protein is CASGGLLNTEAFF.

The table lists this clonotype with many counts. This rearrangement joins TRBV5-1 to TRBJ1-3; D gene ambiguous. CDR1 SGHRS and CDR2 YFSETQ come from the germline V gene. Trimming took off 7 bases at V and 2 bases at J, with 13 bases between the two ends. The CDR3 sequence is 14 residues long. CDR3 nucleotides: TGCGCCAGCTCCGCTAGCAGCGCTGGAAACACCATATATTTT. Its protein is CASSASSAGNTIYF.

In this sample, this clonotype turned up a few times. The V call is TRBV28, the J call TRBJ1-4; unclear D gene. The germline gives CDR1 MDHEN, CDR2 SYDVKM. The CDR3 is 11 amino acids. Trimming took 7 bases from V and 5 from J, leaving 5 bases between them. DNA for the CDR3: TGTGCCAGCATAGGGAATGAAAAACTGTTTTTT. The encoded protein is CASIGNEKLFF. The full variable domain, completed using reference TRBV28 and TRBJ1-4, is DVKVTQSSRYLVKRTGEKVFLECVQDMDHENMFWYRQDPGLGLRLIYFSYDVKMKEKGDIPEGYSVSREKKERFSLILESASTNQTSMYLCASIGNEKLFFGSGTQLSVL.

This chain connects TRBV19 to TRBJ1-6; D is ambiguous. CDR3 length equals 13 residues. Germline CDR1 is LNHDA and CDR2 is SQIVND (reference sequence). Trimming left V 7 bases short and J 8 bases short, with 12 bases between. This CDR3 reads CASKGGYYSPLHF. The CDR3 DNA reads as TGTGCCAGTAAGGGAGGGTACTATTCACCCCTCCACTTT. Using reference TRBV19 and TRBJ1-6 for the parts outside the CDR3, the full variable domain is DGGITQSPKYLFRKEGQNVTLSCEQNLNHDAMYWYRQDPGQGLRLIYYSQIVNDFQKGDIAEGYSVSREKKESFPLTVTSAQKNPTAFYLCASKGGYYSPLHFGNGTRLTVT.

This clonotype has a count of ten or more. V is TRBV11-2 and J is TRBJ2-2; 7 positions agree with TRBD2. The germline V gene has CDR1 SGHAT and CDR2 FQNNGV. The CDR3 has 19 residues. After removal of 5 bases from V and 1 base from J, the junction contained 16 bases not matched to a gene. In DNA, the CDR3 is TGTGCCAGCAGCCTCAATAAAGTGGGGGGGGGAAAGAACACCGGGGAGCTGTTTTTT. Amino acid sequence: CASSLNKVGGGKNTGELFF.

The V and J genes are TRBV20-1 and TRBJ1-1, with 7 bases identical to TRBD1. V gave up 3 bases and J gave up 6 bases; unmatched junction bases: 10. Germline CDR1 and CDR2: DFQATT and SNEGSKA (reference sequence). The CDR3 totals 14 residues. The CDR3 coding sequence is TGCAGTGCTAGGCCGGGACAGCCTGGCTCTGAAGCTTTCTTT. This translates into CSARPGQPGSEAFF.

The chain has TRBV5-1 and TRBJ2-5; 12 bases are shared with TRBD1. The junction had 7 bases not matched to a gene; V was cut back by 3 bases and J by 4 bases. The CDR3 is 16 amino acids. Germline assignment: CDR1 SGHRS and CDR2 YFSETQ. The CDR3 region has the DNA TGCGCCAGCAGCTCACCGGGACAGGGGGCGGGAGAGACCCAGTACTTC. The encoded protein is CASSSPGQGAGETQYF.

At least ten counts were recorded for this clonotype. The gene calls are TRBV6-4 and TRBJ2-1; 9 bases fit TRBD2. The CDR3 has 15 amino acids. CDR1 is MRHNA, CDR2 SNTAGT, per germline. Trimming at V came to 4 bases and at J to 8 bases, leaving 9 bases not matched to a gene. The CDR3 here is CASSVAGVGGDEQFF. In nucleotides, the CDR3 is TGTGCCAGCAGTGTAGCGGGAGTTGGAGGTGATGAGCAGTTCTTC.

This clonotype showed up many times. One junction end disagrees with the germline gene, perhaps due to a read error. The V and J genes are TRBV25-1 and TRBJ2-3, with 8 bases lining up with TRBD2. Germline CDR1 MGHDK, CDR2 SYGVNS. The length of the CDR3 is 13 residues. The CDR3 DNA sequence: TGTGCCAGCAGTCCCGGGGCTAGCGGGTTGACGAATTTT. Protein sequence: CASSPGASGLTNF.

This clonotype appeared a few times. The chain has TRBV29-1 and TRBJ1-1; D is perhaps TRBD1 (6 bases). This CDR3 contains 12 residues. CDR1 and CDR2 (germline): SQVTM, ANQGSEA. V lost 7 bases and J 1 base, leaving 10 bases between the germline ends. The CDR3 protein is CSAGQTNTEAFF. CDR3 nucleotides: TGCAGCGCCGGACAGACGAACACTGAAGCTTTCTTT.

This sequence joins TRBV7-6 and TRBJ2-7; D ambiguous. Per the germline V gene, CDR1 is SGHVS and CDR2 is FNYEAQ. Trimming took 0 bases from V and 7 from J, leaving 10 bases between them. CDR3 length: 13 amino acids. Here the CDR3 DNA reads TGTGCCAGCAGCTTAGCTCAAAGAGGTGAGCAGTACGTC. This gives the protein CASSLAQRGEQYV.

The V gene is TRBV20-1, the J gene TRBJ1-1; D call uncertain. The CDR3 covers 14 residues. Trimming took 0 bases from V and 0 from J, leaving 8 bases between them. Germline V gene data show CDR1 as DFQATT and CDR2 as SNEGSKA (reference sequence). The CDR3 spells CSAREMELNTEAFF. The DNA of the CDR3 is TGCAGTGCTAGAGAGATGGAACTGAACACTGAAGCTTTCTTT.

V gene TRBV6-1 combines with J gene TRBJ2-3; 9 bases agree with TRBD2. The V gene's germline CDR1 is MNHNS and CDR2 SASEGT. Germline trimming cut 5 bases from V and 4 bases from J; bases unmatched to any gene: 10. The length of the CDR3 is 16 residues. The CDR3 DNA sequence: TGTGCCAGCAGTAAGGCTAGCGGGGCCATCTCAGATACGCAGTATTTT. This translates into CASSKASGAISDTQYF.

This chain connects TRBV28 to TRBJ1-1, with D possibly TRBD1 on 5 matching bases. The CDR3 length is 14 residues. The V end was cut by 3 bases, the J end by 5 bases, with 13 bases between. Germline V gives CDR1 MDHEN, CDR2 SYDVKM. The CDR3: CASSFLGGTTEAFF. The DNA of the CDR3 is TGTGCCAGCAGTTTTTTGGGAGGGACGACTGAAGCTTTCTTT.

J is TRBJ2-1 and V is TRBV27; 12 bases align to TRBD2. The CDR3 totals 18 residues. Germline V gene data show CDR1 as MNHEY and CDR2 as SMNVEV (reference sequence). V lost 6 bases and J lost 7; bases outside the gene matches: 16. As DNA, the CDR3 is TGTGCCAGCAGCTATCTACCGACTTCCGGACTAGCGGGGAATGAGCAGTTCTTC. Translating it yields CASSYLPTSGLAGNEQFF.

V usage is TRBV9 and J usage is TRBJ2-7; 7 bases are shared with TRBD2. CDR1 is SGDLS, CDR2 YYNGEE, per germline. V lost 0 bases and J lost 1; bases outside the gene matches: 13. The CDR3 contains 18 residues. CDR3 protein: CASSVAPPTKAGSYEQYF. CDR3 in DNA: TGTGCCAGCAGCGTAGCACCCCCTACTAAAGCGGGATCCTACGAGCAGTACTTC.